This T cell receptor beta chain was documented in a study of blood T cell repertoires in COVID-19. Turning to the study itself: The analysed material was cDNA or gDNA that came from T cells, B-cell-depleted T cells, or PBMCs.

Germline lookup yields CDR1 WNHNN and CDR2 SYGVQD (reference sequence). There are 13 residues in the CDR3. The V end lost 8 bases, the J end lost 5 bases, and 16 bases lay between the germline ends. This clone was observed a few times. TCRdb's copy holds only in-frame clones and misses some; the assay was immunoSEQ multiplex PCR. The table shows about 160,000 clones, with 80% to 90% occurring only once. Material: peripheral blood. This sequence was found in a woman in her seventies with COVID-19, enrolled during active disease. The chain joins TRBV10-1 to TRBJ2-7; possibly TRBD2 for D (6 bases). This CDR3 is CASGDGGVNEQYF. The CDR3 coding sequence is TGCGCCAGCGGCGATGGCGGGGTCAACGAGCAGTACTTC.